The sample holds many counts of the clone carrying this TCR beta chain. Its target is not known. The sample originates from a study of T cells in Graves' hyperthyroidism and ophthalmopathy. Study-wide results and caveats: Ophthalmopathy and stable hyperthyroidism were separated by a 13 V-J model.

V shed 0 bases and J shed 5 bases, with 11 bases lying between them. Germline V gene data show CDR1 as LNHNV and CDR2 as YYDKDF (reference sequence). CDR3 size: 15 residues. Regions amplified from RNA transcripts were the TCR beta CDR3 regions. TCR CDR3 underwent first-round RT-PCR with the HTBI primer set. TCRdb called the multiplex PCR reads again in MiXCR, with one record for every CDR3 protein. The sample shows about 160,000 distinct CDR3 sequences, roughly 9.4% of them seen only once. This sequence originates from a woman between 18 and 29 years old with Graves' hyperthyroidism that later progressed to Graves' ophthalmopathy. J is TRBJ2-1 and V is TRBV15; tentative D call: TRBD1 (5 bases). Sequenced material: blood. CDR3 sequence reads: CATSREGDIDNEQFF. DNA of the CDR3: TGTGCCACCAGCAGAGAAGGGGATATCGACAATGAGCAGTTCTTC.